This TCR beta chain was sequenced in a study of blood T cell repertoires in COVID-19. As for the study in general: T cells, B-cell-depleted T cells, or PBMCs provided the cDNA or gDNA that served as material.

Study processing details: Nucleated cell counts were estimated from reference gene primer amplification. Profiled with immunoSEQ multiplex PCR; TCRdb holds only in-frame clones, not every one. V and J calls and clone size are given by that table; D and trimming were obtained from the DNA. The sample includes around 260,000 clones, around four fifths seen only once; the top ten take about 4.6%. CDR1 is MNHEY, CDR2 SVGAGI, per germline. The trim removed 6 bases at V and 8 bases at J, leaving 12 bases unmatched. The CDR3 is 15 amino acids. This TCR came from a man between 60 and 70 years old who had recovered from COVID-19. This chain links TRBV6-5 with TRBJ2-1, with 8 positions matching TRBD2. Sample: peripheral blood. In DNA form, the CDR3 reads TGTGCCAGCAGAGTTCGCTCGGGACTAGTTCATGAGCAGTTCTTC. This sequence encodes CASRVRSGLVHEQFF.